Below, 22 T cell receptor beta chains from the same sample are listed, as sequenced in a study of T cells in Graves' hyperthyroidism and ophthalmopathy. The CDR3 regions of TCR beta were amplified from RNA transcripts. The HTBI set primed first-round TCR CDR3 RT-PCR. TCRdb used MiXCR to reprocess the multiplex PCR reads, holding one entry per CDR3 protein. In the table there are over 45,000 distinct CDR3 sequences, roughly 50% of which are singletons. The sample taken for sequencing was blood. These receptors were collected from a woman between 45 and 60 years old with Graves' ophthalmopathy.

The table lists this clonotype with many counts. CDR3 sequence reads: CASSRTVNTEAFF. As DNA, the CDR3 is TGCGCCAGCAGTAGGACGGTGAACACTGAAGCTTTCTTT. J is TRBJ1-1 and V is TRBV10-1; no reliable D call. Germline V gene lookup returns CDR1 WNHNN and CDR2 SYGVQD (reference sequence). The CDR3 is 13 residues long. V dropped 5 bases and J dropped 0 bases, with 7 bases sitting between them.

Notes on this clonotype: Given the absence of the conserved phenylalanine or tryptophan at the CDR3 end, a read error is likely. The DNA is omitted, as the CDR3 cannot be located on it reliably, and the CDR3 follows TCRdb's listing. The rearrangement links TRBV7-6 to TRBJ2-2; the DNA was not compared with TRBD1, the D call given in the table. The germline gives CDR1 SGHVS, CDR2 FNYEAQ. The length of the CDR3 is 15 amino acids, counting both ends. The CDR3 loop is CASSRRTGNTGELVL.

The V and J genes are TRBV7-8 and TRBJ2-3; D not certain. In germline, CDR1 is SGHVS, CDR2 FQNEAQ. Trimming took 0 bases from V and 11 from J, leaving 9 bases between them. This CDR3 spans 12 amino acids. The chain's CDR3 is CASSLATAWQYF. CDR3 nucleotides: TGTGCCAGCAGCTTAGCCACAGCATGGCAGTATTTT. Together with reference TRBV7-8 and TRBJ2-3, the CDR3 gives the full variable domain: GAGVSQSPRYKVAKRGQDVALRCDPISGHVSLFWYQQALGQGPEFLTYFQNEAQLDKSGLPSDRFFAERPEGSVSTLKIQRTQQEDSAVYLCASSLATAWQYFGPGTRLTVL.

Details on this clonotype: This may stem from a read error, because a much larger clone lies one nucleotide away. V and J are TRBV12-5 and TRBJ2-1; 13 bases map to TRBD2. From germline, CDR1 is LGHNT and CDR2 FRNRAP. After removal of 7 bases from V and 8 bases from J, the junction contained 8 bases not matched to a gene. The CDR3 totals 15 residues. CDR3 bases: TGTGCTAGTGCCACAGGACTAGCGGGGGTCCATGAGCAGTTCTTC. Residues: CASATGLAGVHEQFF.

The sample holds many counts of this clonotype. A clone one base away is much larger, so this may be a read error. This chain joins TRBV29-1 and TRBJ2-1, with D perhaps TRBD1 (6 bases). Germline CDR1 SQVTM, CDR2 ANQGSEA. The length of the CDR3 is 15 residues. Written as DNA, the CDR3 is TGCAGCGTTGTTATGGGGGCTCGCCCTTTCAATGGGCAGTTCTTC. It is translated as CSVVMGARPFNGQFF.

Of note for this clonotype: A much larger clone is a single base away; this may be a read error. The chain couples TRBV6-5 to TRBJ2-7, with D tentatively TRBD1 or TRBD2 (5 bases each). This CDR3 spans 13 amino acids. CDR1 is MNHEY, CDR2 SVGAGI, per germline. The CDR3 DNA reads TGTGCCAGCAGTTACGGGACCTCCTACGAGCGGTACTTC. Its translation is CASSYGTSYERYF.

Concerning this clonotype itself: The conserved phenylalanine or tryptophan normally closing the CDR3 is absent here, so this likely arose from a read error. The chain links TRBV6-5 to TRBJ1-1, with unresolved D. V was shortened by 2 bases and J by 1 base, with 8 bases between the two germline ends. This CDR3 has 14 residues. Germline V lookup: CDR1 MNHEY, CDR2 SVGAGI. CDR3 loop: CASSYDNRNTEAFL. CDR3 coding DNA: TGTGCCAGCAGTTACGACAACAGGAACACTGAAGCTTTCTTA.

The CDR3 here is CASSEQGGSYEQYF. In DNA form, the CDR3 reads TGTGCCAGCAGTGAGCAGGGGGGGAGCTACGAGCAGTACTTC. This sequence joins TRBV2 and TRBJ2-7; tentatively, D is TRBD1 or TRBD2 (7 bases each). Trimming left V 3 bases short and J 3 bases short, with 12 bases between. CDR1 SNHLY and CDR2 FYNNEI come from the germline V gene. There are 14 residues in the CDR3.

The chain uses TRBV20-1 and TRBJ1-2; the match to TRBD1 covers 7 bases. V trimming: 5 bases; J trimming: 3 bases; junction bases outside the gene matches: 3. The CDR3 extends over 12 amino acids. Germline CDR1 DFQATT, CDR2 SNEGSKA (reference sequence). CDR3 sequence reads: CSAPDRDYGYTF. The CDR3 coding sequence is TGCAGTGCTCCCGACAGGGACTATGGCTACACCTTC.

The chain is built from TRBV19 and TRBJ2-3; TRBD1 is a possible D gene (8 bases). Germline V gene lookup returns CDR1 LNHDA and CDR2 SQIVND (reference sequence). The CDR3 runs to 16 residues. The ends were cut back, 5 bases at V and 2 bases at J, with 17 bases in the middle. This chain's CDR3 is CASSGGDRRTTDTQYF. In DNA, the CDR3 is TGTGCCAGTAGTGGGGGGGACAGGAGAACCACAGATACGCAGTATTTT.

A few counts support this clonotype. CDR3 protein: CASTPYWGADGYTF. DNA of the CDR3: TGTGCCAGCACCCCCTACTGGGGTGCGGATGGCTACACCTTC. This chain connects TRBV6-2 or TRBV6-3 to TRBJ1-2; D remains unclear. V lost 7 bases and J lost 6, with 18 bases in between. The CDR3 covers 14 residues. Germline values: CDR1 MNHEY, CDR2 SVGEGT.

The chain carries TRBV7-6 and TRBJ1-4; 7 bases are a match to TRBD1. V gave up 5 bases and J gave up 6 bases; unmatched junction bases: 6. From germline, CDR1 is SGHVS and CDR2 FNYEAQ. The CDR3 loop spans 14 amino acids. Here the CDR3 DNA reads TGTGCCAGCAGCCCCGGGACAGCGCATGAAAAACTGTTTTTT. Encoded protein: CASSPGTAHEKLFF.

This clonotype showed up many times. V and J are TRBV6-1 and TRBJ2-7; a possible D gene is TRBD1 (6 bases). The CDR3 consists of 15 residues. V lost 4 bases, J lost 4 bases, and 17 bases lay in between. The germline V gene has CDR1 MNHNS and CDR2 SASEGT. The CDR3 is CASSGRWGRGYEQYF. CDR3 nucleotides: TGTGCCAGCAGTGGTCGGTGGGGGCGCGGTTACGAGCAGTACTTC.

V usage is TRBV20-1 and J usage is TRBJ2-7, with TRBD2 matching 8 bases. Germline V gene lookup returns CDR1 DFQATT and CDR2 SNEGSKA (reference sequence). The ends lost 4 bases at V and 6 bases at J; junction bases unmatched: 11. The CDR3 contains 14 residues. CDR3 sequence reads: CSAIPPREDCEQYF. The CDR3 DNA reads TGCAGTGCTATACCCCCGCGGGAGGACTGCGAGCAGTACTTC.

About this clonotype: Given the absence of the conserved phenylalanine or tryptophan at the CDR3 end, a read error is likely. The limits of the CDR3 on the DNA are not certain, so only TCRdb's listed CDR3 is given. The J gene is TRBJ2-1, the V gene TRBV9; the table calls TRBD1, which could not be checked here. Germline CDR1 and CDR2: SGDLS and YYNGEE. The CDR3 spans 15 residues, counting both ends. The CDR3 loop is CASSVDRNYGYTFGS.

There are many counts of this clonotype. The rearrangement links TRBV6-5 to TRBJ2-1; 9 bases align to TRBD2. Germline V gives CDR1 MNHEY, CDR2 SVGAGI. The CDR3 has 15 amino acids. V gave up 4 bases and J gave up 5 bases; unmatched junction bases: 6. CDR3 DNA sequence: TGTGCCAGCAGTTTCGGGACTAGCAGTAACAATGAGCAGTTCTTC. It encodes CASSFGTSSNNEQFF.

A word on this clonotype: The CDR3 end shows no conserved phenylalanine or tryptophan, and so a read error is likely. The V call is TRBV7-9, the J call TRBJ1-1, with TRBD1 matching over 10 bases. The CDR3 is made up of 18 amino acids. Germline-derived CDR1 and CDR2 are SEHNR and FQNEAQ (reference sequence). CDR3 coding DNA: TGTGCCAGCAGCTTTCCGGGACCGGGACAGGGGATGAACATTGAAGCTTTCTGT. Encoded protein: CASSFPGPGQGMNIEAFC.

A remark on this clonotype: Mismatch with germline at one junction end may stem from a read error. This rearrangement joins TRBV20-1 to TRBJ1-2, with TRBD1 matching over 7 bases. Germline CDR1 is DFQATT and CDR2 is SNEGSKA (reference sequence). This CDR3 is 14 amino acids long. CDR3 in amino acids: CSASGEGANNGYTF. CDR3 nucleotide sequence: TGCAGTGCTAGTGGGGAGGGGGCTAACAATGGCTACACCTTC.

This clonotype was observed at least ten times. V usage is TRBV7-2 and J usage is TRBJ1-3, with 8 bases aligning to TRBD1. V lost 2 bases and J lost 3; bases outside the gene matches: 15. The germline V gene encodes CDR1 SGHTA and CDR2 FQGNSA. The length of the CDR3 is 19 residues. As DNA, the CDR3 is TGTGCCAGCAGCTTATATTCCCTTCCGACAGGGGCCGATGGAAACACCATATATTTT. Its protein product is CASSLYSLPTGADGNTIYF.

This chain uses TRBV14 with TRBJ1-4; D gene unclear. Germline CDR1 and CDR2: SGHDN and FVKESK. The CDR3 has 17 residues. V gave up 0 bases and J gave up 5 bases, with 16 bases separating them. DNA of the CDR3: TGTGCCAGCAGCCAAGACGCGCGGGAGTGGCACAATGAAAAACTGTTTTTT. It specifies CASSQDAREWHNEKLFF.

By its share, this clonotype is medium-sized. The chain couples TRBV7-2 to TRBJ1-6; D is uncertain. Germline values: CDR1 SGHTA, CDR2 FQGNSA. V dropped 5 bases and J dropped 7 bases, with 9 bases sitting between them. CDR3 length: 13 amino acids. The CDR3 DNA sequence: TGTGCCAGCAGCCTCCCCTTCAATTCACCCCTCCACTTT. It translates to CASSLPFNSPLHF.

This clonotype was found many times. The chain has TRBV5-4 and TRBJ1-2, with no clear D. Germline lookup yields CDR1 SGHNT and CDR2 YYREEE (reference sequence). This CDR3 is built from 13 residues. Trimming took off 0 bases at V and 4 bases at J, with 7 bases between the two ends. CDR3 residues: CASSLAFSYGYTF. The CDR3 nucleotides are TGTGCCAGCAGCTTGGCATTTAGCTATGGCTACACCTTC. The whole variable domain, remainder taken from reference TRBV5-4 and TRBJ1-2, is ETGVTQSPTHLIKTRGQQVTLRCSSQSGHNTVSWYQQALGQGPQFIFQYYREEENGRGNFPPRFSGLQFPNYSSELNVNALELDDSALYLCASSLAFSYGYTFGSGTRLTVV.